This TCR beta chain was captured by sequencing in a study of T cell responses to AZD1222 COVID-19 vaccine. Profiling relied on immunoSEQ multiplex PCR, and the TCRdb table lists in-frame clones only, not all of them. The sample lists around 120,000 clones, about 90% occurring once. As regards this clone: Its antigen is not identified.

J lost 11 bases, V lost 5 bases, and 5 bases had no gene match. Germline V gives CDR1 SGHAT, CDR2 FQNNGV. There are 11 residues in the CDR3. General study findings and limits: In a largely white British group with more females than males, clonal diversity was possibly underestimated.

Sample: peripheral blood, taken on day 0 of AZD1222 vaccination. This TCR came from an adult in good health. The V gene is TRBV11-2, the J gene TRBJ1-1; the match to TRBD1 covers 7 bases. The CDR3 coding sequence is TGTGCCAGCAGCCCGGACAGGTACGCTTTCTTT. Protein sequence: CASSPDRYAFF.